This section outlines one T cell receptor (beta chain) sequence together with its context. Its cognate antigen is unknown. The data were taken from a study of T cell responses to AZD1222 COVID-19 vaccine. Broader study findings: Dominant CD4 TCR responses targeted spike regions 160-218 and 743-854. The donors showed a predominance of white British ancestry and of females, with possible underestimation of clonal diversity. Compared with day 0, the breadth and depth of the Spike-specific TCR repertoire rose significantly after two doses of AZD1222. Samples come after the peak T cell response, not at day 14.

Here immunoSEQ multiplex PCR was the method, and the copy in TCRdb shows in-frame clones only, minus some. The sample's table shows about 140,000 clones. The sequenced sample was peripheral blood. This TCR was recovered from an adult in good health.

Here the CDR3 reads CASSPLLQGNEKLFF. The CDR3 coding sequence is TGTGCCAGCTCACCACTCCTACAGGGAAATGAAAAACTGTTTTTT. The V call is TRBV18, the J call TRBJ1-4, with D possibly matching TRBD1 (6 bases). The V gene's germline CDR1 is KGHSH and CDR2 LQKENI. The CDR3 length is 15 residues. V dropped 1 base and J dropped 5 bases, with 11 bases sitting between them.